This T cell receptor (beta chain) was sequenced in a study of blood T cell repertoires in COVID-19. Study-wide background: Both acute and convalescent COVID-19 samples were obtained from the United States, Italy and Spain.

Libraries were prepared by immunoSEQ multiplex PCR; TCRdb keeps only in-frame clonotypes and omits some of them. The table includes 250,000 to 350,000 clones, approximately 83% detected once. V was clipped by 3 bases and J by 13 bases, with 20 bases between them. The CDR3 is made up of 14 amino acids. The germline V gene encodes CDR1 LGHNA and CDR2 YSLEER. The sample taken for sequencing was peripheral blood. This chain connects TRBV4-3 to TRBJ2-3; unclear D gene. This TCR was sampled from a person aged 70 to 85 with COVID-19, enrolled during active disease. In DNA, the CDR3 is TGCGCCAGCAGCCAGACTCAAGAGGCGGTCCCAAAGTATTTT. It translates to CASSQTQEAVPKYF.